One and the same sample provided the 3 T cell receptor beta chains below, sequenced in a study of cytomegalovirus exposure and HLA in healthy donors. This PCR relied on a set of 60 Vbeta primers and 13 Jbeta primers. TCRdb's copy holds only in-frame clones and misses some; the assay was immunoSEQ multiplex PCR. The table includes about 150,000 clones, around nine tenths detected once. The sample was PBMCs. Source of these receptors: a woman aged 18-35 years in good health and CMV-seronegative.

This chain links TRBV30 with TRBJ2-7; 13 bases line up with TRBD2. Trimming removed 2 bases from V and 6 bases from J; junction bases left unmatched: 16. CDR3 length: 18 residues. Per the germline V gene, CDR1 is GTSNPN and CDR2 is SVGIG (reference sequence). CDR3 residues: CAWSSERTSGSERREQYF. The CDR3 nucleotides are TGTGCCTGGAGTTCGGAAAGGACTAGCGGGAGTGAGCGTCGCGAGCAGTACTTC.

The V gene is TRBV7-6, the J gene TRBJ1-1, with 7 bases aligning to TRBD1. This CDR3 is built from 14 residues. Unmatched junction bases numbered 8, after V lost 4 bases and J lost 6 bases. The germline CDR1 and CDR2 sequences are SGHVS and FNYEAQ. DNA for the CDR3: TGTGCCAGCAGCTCGACAGGGTCGGTGTCTGAAGCTTTCTTT. Amino acids: CASSSTGSVSEAFF.

The gene calls are TRBV27 and TRBJ1-5; D ambiguous. Germline values: CDR1 MNHEY, CDR2 SMNVEV (reference sequence). Between the trimmed V and J ends, which lost 5 bases and 0 bases, there was a span of 14 bases. The CDR3 extends over 16 amino acids. CDR3 DNA sequence: TGTGCCAGCAGTCCTTCCCGAAGGAGTAGCAATCAGCCCCAGCATTTT. This translates into CASSPSRRSSNQPQHF.